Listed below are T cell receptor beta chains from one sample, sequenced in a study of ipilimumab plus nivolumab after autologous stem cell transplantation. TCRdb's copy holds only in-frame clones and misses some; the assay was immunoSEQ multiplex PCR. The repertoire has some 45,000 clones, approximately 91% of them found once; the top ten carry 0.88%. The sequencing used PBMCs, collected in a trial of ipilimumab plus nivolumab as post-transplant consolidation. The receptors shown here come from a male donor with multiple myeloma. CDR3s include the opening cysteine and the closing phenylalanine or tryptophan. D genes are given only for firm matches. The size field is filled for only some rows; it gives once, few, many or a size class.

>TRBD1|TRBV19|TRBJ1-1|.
TGTGCCAGTAGTATCGGTCCAGGGGGAGCTTTCTTT
CASSIGPGGAFF
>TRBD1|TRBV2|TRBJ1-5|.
TGTGCCAGCAGCTTGGGACAGTCAAATAGCAATCAGCCCCAGCATTTT
CASSLGQSNSNQPQHF
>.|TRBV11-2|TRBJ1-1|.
TGTGCCAGCAGTATACAGACGAACACTGAAGCTTTCTTT
CASSIQTNTEAFF
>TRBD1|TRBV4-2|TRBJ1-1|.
TGTGCCAGCAGCCAAGCACGGGACAGGAACGGAGCTTTCTTT
CASSQARDRNGAFF
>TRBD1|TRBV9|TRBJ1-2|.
TGTGCCAGCAGCGTAGAGGGGGGACAGGGCCATGGCTACACCTTC
CASSVEGGQGHGYTF
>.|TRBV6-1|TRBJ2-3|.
TGTGCCAGCAACCTGCCTGGTACGCAGTATTTT
CASNLPGTQYF
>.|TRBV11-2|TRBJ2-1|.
TGTGCCAGCAGCTTCCGGGGCAGCTACAATGAGCAGTTCTTC
CASSFRGSYNEQFF
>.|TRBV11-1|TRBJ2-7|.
TGTGCCAGCAGCTTTTCGAGGCTCTCCGAGCAGTACTTC
CASSFSRLSEQYF
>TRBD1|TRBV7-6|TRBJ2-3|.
TGTGCCAGCAGCTTGGGGACAGGGCACACAGATACGCAGTATTTT
CASSLGTGHTDTQYF
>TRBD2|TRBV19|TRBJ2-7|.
TGTGCCAGTAGTATAGGACTAGCGGCCTACGAGCAGTACTTC
CASSIGLAAYEQYF
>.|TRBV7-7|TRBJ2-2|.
TGTGCTAGCAGCCCCGGCGGGGAGCTGTTTTTT
CASSPGGELFF
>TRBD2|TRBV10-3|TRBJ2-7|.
TGTGCCATCAGGGGGAGCGGGGTTTACGAGCAGTACTTC
CAIRGSGVYEQYF
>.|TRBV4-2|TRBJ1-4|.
TGTGCCAGCAGCCAAGCCTTTAATGAAAAACTGTTTTTT
CASSQAFNEKLFF
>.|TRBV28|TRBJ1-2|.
TGTGCCAGCAGTTCACCTAGCGGGCCGCGGGGCGGCTACACCTTC
CASSSPSGPRGGYTF
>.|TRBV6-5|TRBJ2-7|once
TGTGCCAGCAGTTACTCGAGAGGAGGCGAGCAGTACTTC
CASSYSRGGEQYF
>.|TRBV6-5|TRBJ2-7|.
TGTGCCAGCAGTCGGCAGGCGGGACTCTACGAGCAGTACTTC
CASSRQAGLYEQYF
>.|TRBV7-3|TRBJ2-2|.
TGTGCCAGCAGCTTTGTTCAGCAGGCCGGGGAGCTGTTTTTT
CASSFVQQAGELFF
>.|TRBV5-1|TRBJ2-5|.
TGCGCCAGCAGCTTGTTCGGGGGAGTCCAAGAGACCCAGTACTTC
CASSLFGGVQETQYF
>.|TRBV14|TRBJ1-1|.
TGTGCCAGCAGCCCACGACCAGCAACTGAAGCTTTCTTT
CASSPRPATEAFF
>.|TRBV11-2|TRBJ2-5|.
TGTGCCAGCAGCTTAGATAATGGAGGGTCGGGTGAGACCCAGTACTTC
CASSLDNGGSGETQYF
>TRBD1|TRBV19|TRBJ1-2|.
TGTGCCAGTAGTTCAACAGGGGGAGGGCTCGGCTACACCTTC
CASSSTGGGLGYTF
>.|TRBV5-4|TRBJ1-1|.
TGTGCCAGCAGCTTGGCCAGGGGTGTGCCTGAAGCTTTCTTT
CASSLARGVPEAFF
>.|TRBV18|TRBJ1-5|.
TGTGCCAGCTCTCCTCAGGGTAAAGATCAGCCCCAGCATTTT
CASSPQGKDQPQHF
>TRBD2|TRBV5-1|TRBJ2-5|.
TGCGCCAGCAGCTCACCGCCGGGACTAGATTGGACCCAGTACTTC
CASSSPPGLDWTQYF
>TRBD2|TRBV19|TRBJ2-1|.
TGTGCCAGTAGTCCGACTAGCGGGGGGCCAAGCTCCTACAATGAGCAGTTCTTC
CASSPTSGGPSSYNEQFF
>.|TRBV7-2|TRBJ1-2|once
TGTGCCAGCAGCTTAGTTGCGGGGAACAACTATGGCTACACCTTC
CASSLVAGNNYGYTF
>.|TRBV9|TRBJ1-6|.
TGTGCCAGCAGCGTAAACAGCTATAATTCACCCCTCCACTTT
CASSVNSYNSPLHF
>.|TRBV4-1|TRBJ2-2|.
TGCGCCAGCAGCCGGAAAGACTTCACCGGGGAGCTGTTTTTT
CASSRKDFTGELFF
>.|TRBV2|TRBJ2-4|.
TGTGCCAGCACCGAGCGCGGGGGCGTGAACATTCAGTACTTC
CASTERGGVNIQYF
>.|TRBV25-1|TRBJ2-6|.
TGTGCCAGCAGTGCTAAGACAAGGGACTCCTCTGGGGCCAACGTCCTGACTTTC
CASSAKTRDSSGANVLTF
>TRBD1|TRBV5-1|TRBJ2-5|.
TGCGCCAGCCAGCAGATGGACAGGGTTGAGACCCAGTACTTC
CASQQMDRVETQYF
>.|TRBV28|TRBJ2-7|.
TGTGCCAGCAGTCCCCCTTCGGCCGAGCAGTACTTC
CASSPPSAEQYF
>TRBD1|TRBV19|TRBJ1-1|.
TGTGCCAGTAGTACCCGACAGGGGTATACTGAAGCTTTCTTT
CASSTRQGYTEAFF
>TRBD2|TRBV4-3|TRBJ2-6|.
TGCGCCAGCAGCCAAGATTTCACTAGCGGGGTCTCGGGAGGGGCCAACGTCCTGACTTTC
CASSQDFTSGVSGGANVLTF
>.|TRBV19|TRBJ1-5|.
TGTGCCAGTAGTGGGGAGGGGCAGCTTAATCAGCCCCAGCATTTT
CASSGEGQLNQPQHF
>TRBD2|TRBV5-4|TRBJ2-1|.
TGTGCCAGCAGCACGAGCGGGACTAGCGGAAATGAGCAGTTCTTC
CASSTSGTSGNEQFF
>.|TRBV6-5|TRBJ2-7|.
TGTGCCAGCAGAGTGCGGAAGGAGCAGTACTTC
CASRVRKEQYF
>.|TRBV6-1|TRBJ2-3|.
TGTGCCAGCAGCCCCCGTGAGGGAGAGAGGTATACGCAGTATTTT
CASSPREGERYTQYF
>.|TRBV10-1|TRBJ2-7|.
TGCGCCAGCAGTACCAGGATGGGACCTTTCTACGAGCAGTACTTC
CASSTRMGPFYEQYF
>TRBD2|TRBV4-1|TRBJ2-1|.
TGCGCCAGCAGCCGGGGACTAGCGGGAGGGAACAATGAGCAGCTCTTC
CASSRGLAGGNNEQLF